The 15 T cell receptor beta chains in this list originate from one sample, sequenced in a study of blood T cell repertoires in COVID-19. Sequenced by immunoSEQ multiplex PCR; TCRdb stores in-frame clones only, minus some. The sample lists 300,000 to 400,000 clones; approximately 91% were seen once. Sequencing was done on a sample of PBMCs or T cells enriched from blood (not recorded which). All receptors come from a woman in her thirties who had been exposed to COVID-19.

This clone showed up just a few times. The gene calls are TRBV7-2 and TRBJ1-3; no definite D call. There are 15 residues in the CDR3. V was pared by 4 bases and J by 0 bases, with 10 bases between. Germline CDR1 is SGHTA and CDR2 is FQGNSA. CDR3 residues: CASSSYTTSGNTIYF. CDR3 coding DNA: TGTGCCAGCAGCTCGTACACCACCTCTGGAAACACCATATATTTT.

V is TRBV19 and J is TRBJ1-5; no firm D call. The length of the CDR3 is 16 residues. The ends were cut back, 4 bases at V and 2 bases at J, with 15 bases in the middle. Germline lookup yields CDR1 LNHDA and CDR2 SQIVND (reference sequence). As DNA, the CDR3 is TGTGCCAGTAGTAGGTCCGAGCTATTGGGCAATCAGCCCCAGCATTTT. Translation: CASSRSELLGNQPQHF.

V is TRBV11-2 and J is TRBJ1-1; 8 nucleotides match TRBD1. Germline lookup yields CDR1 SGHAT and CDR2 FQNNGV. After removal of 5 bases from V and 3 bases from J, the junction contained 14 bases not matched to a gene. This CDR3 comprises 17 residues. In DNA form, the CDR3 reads TGTGCCAGCAGCCCGATCAGGGGGCGCTTAGGGTACACTGAAGCTTTCTTT. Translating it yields CASSPIRGRLGYTEAFF.

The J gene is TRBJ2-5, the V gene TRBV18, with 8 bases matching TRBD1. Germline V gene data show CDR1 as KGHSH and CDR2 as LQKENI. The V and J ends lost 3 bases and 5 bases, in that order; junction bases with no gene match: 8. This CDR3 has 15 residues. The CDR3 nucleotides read TGTGCCAGCTCACCGCGACAGGGGCAGATGGAGACCCAGTACTTC. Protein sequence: CASSPRQGQMETQYF.

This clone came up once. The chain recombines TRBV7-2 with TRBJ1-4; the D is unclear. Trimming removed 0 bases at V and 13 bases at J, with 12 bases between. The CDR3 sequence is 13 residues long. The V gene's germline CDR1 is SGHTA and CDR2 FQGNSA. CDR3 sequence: CASSLAHTALLFF. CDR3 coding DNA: TGTGCCAGCAGCTTAGCGCACACAGCTTTACTGTTTTTT.

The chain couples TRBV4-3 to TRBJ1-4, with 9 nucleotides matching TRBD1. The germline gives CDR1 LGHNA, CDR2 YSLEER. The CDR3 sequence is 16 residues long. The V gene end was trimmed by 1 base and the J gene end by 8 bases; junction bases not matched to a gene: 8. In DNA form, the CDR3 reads TGCGCCAGCAGCCAAGTCTGGGACAGGGCCTCCGAAAAACTGTTTTTT. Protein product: CASSQVWDRASEKLFF.

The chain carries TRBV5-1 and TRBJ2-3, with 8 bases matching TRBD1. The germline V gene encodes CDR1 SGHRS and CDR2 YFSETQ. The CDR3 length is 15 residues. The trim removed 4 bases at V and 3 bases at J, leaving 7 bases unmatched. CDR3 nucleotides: TGCGCCAGCAGCCACGGACAGGGCGGGACAGATACGCAGTATTTT. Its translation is CASSHGQGGTDTQYF. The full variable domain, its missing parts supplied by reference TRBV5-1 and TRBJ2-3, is KAGVTQTPRYLIKTRGQQVTLSCSPISGHRSVSWYQQTPGQGLQFLFEYFSETQRNKGNFPGRFSGRQFSNSRSEMNVSTLELGDSALYLCASSHGQGGTDTQYFGPGTRLTVL.

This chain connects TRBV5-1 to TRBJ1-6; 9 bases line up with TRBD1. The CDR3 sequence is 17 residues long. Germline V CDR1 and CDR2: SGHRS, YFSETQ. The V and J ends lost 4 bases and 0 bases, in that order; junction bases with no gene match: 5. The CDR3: CASSAGTGSSYNSPLHF. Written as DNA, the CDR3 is TGCGCCAGCAGCGCCGGGACAGGGAGCTCCTATAATTCACCCCTCCACTTT.

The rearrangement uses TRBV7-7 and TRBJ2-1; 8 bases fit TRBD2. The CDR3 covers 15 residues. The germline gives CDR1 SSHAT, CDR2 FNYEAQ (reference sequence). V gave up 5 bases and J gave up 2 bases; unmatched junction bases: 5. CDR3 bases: TGTGCCAGCAGCCTCAGCGGGGGCCCCTACAATGAGCAGTTCTTC. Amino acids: CASSLSGGPYNEQFF.

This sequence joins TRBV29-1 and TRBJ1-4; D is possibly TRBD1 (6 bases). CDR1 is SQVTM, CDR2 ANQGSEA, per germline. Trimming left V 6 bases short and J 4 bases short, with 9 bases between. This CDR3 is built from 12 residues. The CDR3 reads CSVTTGNEKLFF. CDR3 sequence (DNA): TGCAGCGTCACGACAGGTAATGAAAAACTGTTTTTT.

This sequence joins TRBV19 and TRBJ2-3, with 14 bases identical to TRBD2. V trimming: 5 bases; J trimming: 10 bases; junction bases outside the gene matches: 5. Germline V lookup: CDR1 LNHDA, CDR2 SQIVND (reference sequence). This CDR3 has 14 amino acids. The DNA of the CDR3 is TGTGCCAGTAGTCTGACTAGCGGGGGGGCCCCGCAGTATTTT. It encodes CASSLTSGGAPQYF.

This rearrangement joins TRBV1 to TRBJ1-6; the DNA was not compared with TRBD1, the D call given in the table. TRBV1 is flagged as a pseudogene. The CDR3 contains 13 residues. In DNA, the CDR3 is TGCACCAGCAGCCGGACAGCCAATTCACCCCTCCACTTT. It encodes CTSSRTANSPLHF.

The CDR3 sequence is CATVGQGGYTF. The CDR3 DNA reads as TGTGCCACCGTCGGACAGGGAGGCTACACCTTC. V gene TRBV6-5 combines with J gene TRBJ1-2; TRBD1 aligns across 8 bases. From germline, CDR1 is MNHEY and CDR2 SVGAGI. The CDR3 has 11 amino acids. V was pared by 10 bases and J by 8 bases, with 6 bases of the junction left unmatched.

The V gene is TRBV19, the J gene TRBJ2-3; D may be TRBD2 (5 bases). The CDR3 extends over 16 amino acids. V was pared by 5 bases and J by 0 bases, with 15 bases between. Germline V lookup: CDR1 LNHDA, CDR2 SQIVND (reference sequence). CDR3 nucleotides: TGTGCCAGTAGTCCCACGCGGGCTGCGAGCACAGATACGCAGTATTTT. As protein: CASSPTRAASTDTQYF.

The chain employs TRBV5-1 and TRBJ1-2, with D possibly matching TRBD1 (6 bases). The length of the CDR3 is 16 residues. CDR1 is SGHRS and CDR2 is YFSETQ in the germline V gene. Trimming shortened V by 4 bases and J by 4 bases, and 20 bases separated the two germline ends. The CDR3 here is CASSPGVWGQGYGYTF. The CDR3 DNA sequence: TGCGCCAGCAGCCCGGGCGTTTGGGGGCAGGGCTATGGCTACACCTTC.